Below, 10 T cell receptor beta chains from the same sample are listed, as sequenced in a study of T cells after yellow fever vaccination. TCRdb called the 5' RACE reads again in MiXCR, with one record for every CDR3 protein. Of about 310,000 distinct CDR3 sequences in the sample, more than 3% were seen once. The sequenced sample was PBMCs, obtained on the day of the yellow fever booster vaccination. Receptors were obtained from a man aged 18 to 30 who received the YFV17D yellow fever vaccine.

This clonotype was detected a few times. This chain links TRBV12-3 or TRBV12-4 with TRBJ1-5, with D possibly matching TRBD1 (5 bases). Trimming took 3 bases from V and 7 from J, leaving 16 bases between them. The CDR3 runs 15 residues. CDR3 amino acids: CASSFTRALTQPQHF. As DNA, the CDR3 is TGTGCCAGCAGTTTTACCAGGGCCTTAACCCAGCCCCAGCATTTT.

This clonotype was picked up many times. V and J are TRBV10-3 and TRBJ2-2, with unresolved D. V was shortened by 2 bases and J by 0 bases, with 10 bases between the two germline ends. This CDR3 is built from 16 residues. CDR1 ENHRY and CDR2 SYGVKD come from the germline V gene. CDR3 in DNA: TGTGCCATCAGTGAGGGCCGGTTCGCGAACACCGGGGAGCTGTTTTTT. Its protein product is CAISEGRFANTGELFF.

This clonotype was observed many times. CDR3 in amino acids: CASGGPFLYEQYV. The CDR3, as DNA: TGCGCAAGCGGAGGCCCATTCCTGTACGAGCAGTACGTC. V usage is TRBV7-9 and J usage is TRBJ2-7; a weak D match, TRBD2 (5 bases). Germline V gene sequence: CDR1 SEHNR, CDR2 FQNEAQ (reference sequence). The CDR3 is made up of 13 amino acids.

This clonotype was seen many times. The chain links TRBV5-1 to TRBJ2-4; 10 bases match TRBD2. CDR3 length: 21 residues. Germline lookup yields CDR1 SGHRS and CDR2 YFSETQ. V gave up 2 bases and J gave up 3 bases; unmatched junction bases: 20. Written as DNA, the CDR3 is TGCGCCAGCAGCTTACCCTTGGGGCTAGCGGGGGCCCTGACAGGCAAAAACATTCAGTACTTC. It codes for CASSLPLGLAGALTGKNIQYF.

This clonotype was detected ten times or more. The chain combines TRBV4-2 with TRBJ2-1; 8 bases are a match to TRBD2. V was clipped by 0 bases and J by 6 bases; unmatched bases: 10. CDR1 is LGHNA and CDR2 is YNFKEQ in the germline V gene. The CDR3 runs to 17 residues. The CDR3 DNA sequence: TGTGCCAGCAGCCAAGAAGAAGAACTAGCGGTGGTCAATGAGCAGTTCTTC. It specifies CASSQEEELAVVNEQFF.

This clonotype was counted many times. This chain uses TRBV6-5 with TRBJ2-5, with a tentative D call TRBD1 (5 bases). The V and J ends lost 3 bases and 4 bases respectively, with 24 bases between them. Germline lookup yields CDR1 MNHEY and CDR2 SVGAGI. This CDR3 contains 18 residues. This chain's CDR3 is CASSYRNPGWGIGETQYF. CDR3 in DNA: TGTGCCAGCAGTTATAGAAACCCGGGCTGGGGCATCGGAGAGACCCAGTACTTC.

This clonotype has ten or more counts. J is TRBJ2-1 and V is TRBV15; D unclear. Trimming cost V 8 bases and J 6 bases, with 14 bases left between them. CDR1 and CDR2 (germline): LNHNV, YYDKDF (reference sequence). This CDR3 comprises 13 residues. This chain's CDR3 is CATRAAPANEQFF. As DNA, the CDR3 is TGTGCCACCCGGGCTGCGCCCGCCAATGAGCAGTTCTTC.

A note on this clonotype: One end of the junction fails to match germline, which may point to a read error. V usage is TRBV6-2 or TRBV6-3 and J usage is TRBJ2-7, with D possibly being TRBD1 or TRBD2 (5 bases each). Per germline, CDR1 MNHEY and CDR2 SVGEGT. The CDR3 has 13 amino acids. CDR3: CASSYRWGSEKYF. For the CDR3, the DNA is TGTGCCAGCAGTTACCGGTGGGGGAGCGAGAAGTACTTC.

This clonotype was seen repeatedly, ten times or more. V is TRBV6-2 or TRBV6-3 and J is TRBJ1-1, with D maybe TRBD1 (6 bases). The V gene's germline CDR1 is MNHEY and CDR2 SVGEGT. Deletions cut 6 bases from V and 0 bases from J, with 20 bases between. The CDR3 has 17 amino acids. CDR3 residues: CASSSRTALALNTEAFF. Written as DNA, the CDR3 is TGTGCCAGCAGCTCTCGGACAGCTCTAGCCTTGAACACTGAAGCTTTCTTT.

The table lists this clonotype with many counts. The chain has TRBV7-8 and TRBJ1-2, with D tentatively TRBD1 (6 bases). Per germline, CDR1 SGHVS and CDR2 FQNEAQ. V was cut by 1 base and J by 8 bases, with 20 bases left in between. This CDR3 has 16 amino acids. CDR3 sequence reads: CASSLEVGQGRRGYTF. The CDR3 DNA is TGTGCCAGCAGCTTAGAGGTTGGGCAGGGGAGGAGAGGCTACACCTTC.